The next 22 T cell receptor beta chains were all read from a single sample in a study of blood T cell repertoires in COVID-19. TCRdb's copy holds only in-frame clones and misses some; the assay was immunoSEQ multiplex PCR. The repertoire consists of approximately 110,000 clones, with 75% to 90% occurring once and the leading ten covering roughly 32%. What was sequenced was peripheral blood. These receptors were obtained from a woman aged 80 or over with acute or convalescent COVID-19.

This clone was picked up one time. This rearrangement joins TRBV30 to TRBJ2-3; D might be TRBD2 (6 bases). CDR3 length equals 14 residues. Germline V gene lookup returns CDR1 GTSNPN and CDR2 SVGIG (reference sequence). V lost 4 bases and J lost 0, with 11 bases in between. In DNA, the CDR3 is TGTGCCTGGACCCGGGGGACTAGCACAGATACGCAGTATTTT. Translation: CAWTRGTSTDTQYF.

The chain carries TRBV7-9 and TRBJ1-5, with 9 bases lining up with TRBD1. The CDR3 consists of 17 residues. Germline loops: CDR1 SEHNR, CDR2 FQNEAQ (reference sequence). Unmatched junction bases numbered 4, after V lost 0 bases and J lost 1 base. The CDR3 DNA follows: TGTGCCAGCAGCTTAGCGCATGGACAGGGGAGCAATCAGCCCCAGCATTTT. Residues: CASSLAHGQGSNQPQHF.

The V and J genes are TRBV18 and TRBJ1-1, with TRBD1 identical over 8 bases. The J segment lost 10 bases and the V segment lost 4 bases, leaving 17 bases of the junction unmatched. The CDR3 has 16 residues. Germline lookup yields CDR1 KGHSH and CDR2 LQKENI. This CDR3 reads CASSLTDQGARWSAFF. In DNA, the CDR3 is TGTGCCAGCTCACTTACAGACCAGGGGGCGCGATGGTCAGCTTTCTTT. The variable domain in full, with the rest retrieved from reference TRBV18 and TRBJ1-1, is NAGVMQNPRHLVRRRGQEARLRCSPMKGHSHVYWYRQLPEEGLKFMVYLQKENIIDESGMPKERFSAEFPKEGPSILRIQQVVRGDSAAYFCASSLTDQGARWSAFFGQGTRLTVV.

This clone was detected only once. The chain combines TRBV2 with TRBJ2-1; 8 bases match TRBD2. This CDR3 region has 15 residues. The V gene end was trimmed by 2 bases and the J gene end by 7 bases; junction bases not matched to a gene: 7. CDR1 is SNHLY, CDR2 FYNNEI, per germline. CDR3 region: CASSEKAGAFNEQFF. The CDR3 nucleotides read TGTGCCAGCAGTGAAAAAGCGGGGGCCTTTAATGAGCAGTTCTTC. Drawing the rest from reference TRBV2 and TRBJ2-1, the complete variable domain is EPEVTQTPSHQVTQMGQEVILRCVPISNHLYFYWYRQILGQKVEFLVSFYNNEISEKSEIFDDQFSVERPDGSNFTLKIRSTKLEDSAMYFCASSEKAGAFNEQFFGPGTRLTVL.

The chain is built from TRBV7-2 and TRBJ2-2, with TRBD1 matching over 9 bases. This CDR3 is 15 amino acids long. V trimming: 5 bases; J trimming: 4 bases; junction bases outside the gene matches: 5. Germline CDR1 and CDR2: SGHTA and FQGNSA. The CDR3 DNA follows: TGTGCCAGCAGCAAACAGGGGGCGCTCACCGGGGAGCTGTTTTTT. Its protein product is CASSKQGALTGELFF. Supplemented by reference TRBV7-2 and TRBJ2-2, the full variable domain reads GAGVSQSPSNKVTEKGKDVELRCDPISGHTALYWYRQSLGQGLEFLIYFQGNSAPDKSGLPSDRFSAERTGGSVSTLTIQRTQQEDSAVYLCASSKQGALTGELFFGEGSRLTVL.

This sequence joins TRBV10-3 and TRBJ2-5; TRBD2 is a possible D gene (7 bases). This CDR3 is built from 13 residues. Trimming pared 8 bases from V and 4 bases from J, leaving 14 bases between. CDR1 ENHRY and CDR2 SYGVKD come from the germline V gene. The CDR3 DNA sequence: TGTGCCATCCAAGGGGGGGCCACAGAGACCCAGTACTTC. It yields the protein CAIQGGATETQYF.

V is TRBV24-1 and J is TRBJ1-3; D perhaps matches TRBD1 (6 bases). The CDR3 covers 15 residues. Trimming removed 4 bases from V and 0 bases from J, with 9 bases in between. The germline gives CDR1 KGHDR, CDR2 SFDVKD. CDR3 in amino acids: CATSDGTPSGNTIYF. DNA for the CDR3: TGTGCCACCAGTGACGGGACACCCTCTGGAAACACCATATATTTT.

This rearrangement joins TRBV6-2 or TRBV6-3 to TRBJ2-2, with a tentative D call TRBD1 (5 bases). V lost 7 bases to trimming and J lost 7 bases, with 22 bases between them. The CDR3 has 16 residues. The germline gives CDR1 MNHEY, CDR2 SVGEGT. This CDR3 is CASTPWIGDRVGELFF. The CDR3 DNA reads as TGTGCCAGCACCCCCTGGATAGGGGATCGGGTCGGGGAGCTGTTTTTT.

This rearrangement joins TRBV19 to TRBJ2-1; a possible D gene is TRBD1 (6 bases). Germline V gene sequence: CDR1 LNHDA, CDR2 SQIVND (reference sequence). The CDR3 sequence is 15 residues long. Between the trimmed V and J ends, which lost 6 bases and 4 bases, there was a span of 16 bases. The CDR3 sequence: CASRIRQDGYNEQFF. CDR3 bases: TGTGCCAGTAGGATTCGACAGGACGGGTACAATGAGCAGTTCTTC.

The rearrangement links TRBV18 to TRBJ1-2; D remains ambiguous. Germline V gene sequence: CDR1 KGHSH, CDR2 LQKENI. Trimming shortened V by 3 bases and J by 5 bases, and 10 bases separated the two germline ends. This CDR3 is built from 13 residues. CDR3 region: CASSPEGIYGYTF. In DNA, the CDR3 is TGTGCCAGCTCACCGGAGGGAATTTATGGCTACACCTTC.

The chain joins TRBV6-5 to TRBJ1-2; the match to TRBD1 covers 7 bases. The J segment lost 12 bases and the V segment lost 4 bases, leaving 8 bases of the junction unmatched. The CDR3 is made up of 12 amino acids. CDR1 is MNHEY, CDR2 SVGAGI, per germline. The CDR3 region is CASSSTGYQNTF. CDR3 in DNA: TGTGCCAGCAGTTCGACAGGGTACCAAAACACCTTC.

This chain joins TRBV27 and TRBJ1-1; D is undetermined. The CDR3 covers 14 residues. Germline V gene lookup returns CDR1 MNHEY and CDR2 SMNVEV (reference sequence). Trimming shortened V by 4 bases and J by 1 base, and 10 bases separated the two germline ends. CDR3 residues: CASSSRLRNTEAFF. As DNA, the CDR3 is TGTGCCAGCAGTTCGAGACTCAGGAACACTGAAGCTTTCTTT.

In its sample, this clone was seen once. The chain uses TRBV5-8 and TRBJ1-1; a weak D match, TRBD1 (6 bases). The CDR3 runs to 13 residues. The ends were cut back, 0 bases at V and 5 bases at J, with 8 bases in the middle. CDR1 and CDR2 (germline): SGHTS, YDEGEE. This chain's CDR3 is CASSLEGGTEAFF. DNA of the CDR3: TGTGCCAGCAGCTTGGAAGGGGGAACTGAAGCTTTCTTT.

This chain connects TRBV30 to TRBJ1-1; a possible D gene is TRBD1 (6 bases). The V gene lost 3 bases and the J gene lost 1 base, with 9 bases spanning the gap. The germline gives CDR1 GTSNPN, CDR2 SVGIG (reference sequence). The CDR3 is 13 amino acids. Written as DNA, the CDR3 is TGTGCCTGGAGACGGACAGCGAACACTGAAGCTTTCTTT. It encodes CAWRRTANTEAFF.

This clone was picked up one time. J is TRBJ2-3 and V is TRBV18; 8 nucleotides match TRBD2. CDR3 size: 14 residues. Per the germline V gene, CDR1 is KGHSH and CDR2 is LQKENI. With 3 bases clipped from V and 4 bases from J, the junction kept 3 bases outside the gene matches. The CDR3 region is CASSPRGGSDTQYF. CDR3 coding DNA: TGTGCCAGCTCACCCCGGGGGGGCTCAGATACGCAGTATTTT.

DNA for the CDR3: TGTGCCAGCAGTTCACGCCTTGGACGGAGGATGAACACTGAAGCTTTCTTT. This gives the protein CASSSRLGRRMNTEAFF. The J gene is TRBJ1-1, the V gene TRBV27; no definite D call. Trimming left V 4 bases short and J 0 bases short, with 18 bases between. Germline CDR1 MNHEY, CDR2 SMNVEV (reference sequence). The CDR3 extends over 17 amino acids.

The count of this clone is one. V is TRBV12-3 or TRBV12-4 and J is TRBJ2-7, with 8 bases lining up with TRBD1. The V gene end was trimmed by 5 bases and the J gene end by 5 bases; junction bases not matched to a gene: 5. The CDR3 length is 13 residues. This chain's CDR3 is CASSPPDRDEQYF. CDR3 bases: TGTGCCAGCAGTCCTCCGGACAGGGACGAGCAGTACTTC.

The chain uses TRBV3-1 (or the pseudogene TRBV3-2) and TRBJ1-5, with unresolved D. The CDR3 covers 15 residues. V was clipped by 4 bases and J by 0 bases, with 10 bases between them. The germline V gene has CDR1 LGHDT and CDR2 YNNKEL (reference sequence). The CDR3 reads CASSPSSSSNQPQHF. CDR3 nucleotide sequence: TGTGCCAGCAGCCCCTCAAGTAGTAGCAATCAGCCCCAGCATTTT.

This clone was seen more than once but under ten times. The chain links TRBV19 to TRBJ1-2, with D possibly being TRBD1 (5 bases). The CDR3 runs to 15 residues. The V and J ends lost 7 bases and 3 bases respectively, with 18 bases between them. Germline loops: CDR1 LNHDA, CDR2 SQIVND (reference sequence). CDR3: CASTGEGREDYGYTF. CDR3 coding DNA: TGTGCCAGTACCGGGGAAGGCAGGGAGGACTATGGCTACACCTTC.

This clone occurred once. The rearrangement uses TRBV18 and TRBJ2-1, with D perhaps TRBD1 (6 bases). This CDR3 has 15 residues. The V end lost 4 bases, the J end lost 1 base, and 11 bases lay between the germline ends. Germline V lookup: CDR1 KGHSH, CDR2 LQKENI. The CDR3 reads CASSLSQGSYNEQFF. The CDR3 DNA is TGTGCCAGCTCACTCTCTCAGGGGTCCTACAATGAGCAGTTCTTC.

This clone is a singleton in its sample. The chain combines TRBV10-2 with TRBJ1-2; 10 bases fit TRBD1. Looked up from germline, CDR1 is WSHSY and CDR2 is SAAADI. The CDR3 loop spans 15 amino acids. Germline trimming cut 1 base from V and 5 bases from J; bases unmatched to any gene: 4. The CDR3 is CASSELTGGVYGYTF. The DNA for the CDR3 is TGCGCCAGCAGTGAGTTGACAGGGGGCGTTTATGGCTACACCTTC.

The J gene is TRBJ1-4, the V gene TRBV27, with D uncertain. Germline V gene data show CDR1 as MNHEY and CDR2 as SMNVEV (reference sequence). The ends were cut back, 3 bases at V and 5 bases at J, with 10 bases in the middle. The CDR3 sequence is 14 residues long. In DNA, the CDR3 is TGTGCCAGCAGTTTTGGCCAGGCGAATGAAAAACTGTTTTTT. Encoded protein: CASSFGQANEKLFF.